These T cell receptor beta chains were read from a single sample in a study of blood T cell repertoires in COVID-19. This table comes from immunoSEQ multiplex PCR, and its TCRdb copy is limited to in-frame clones, with some not included. The sample holds more than 70,000 clones; roughly 80% are singletons and the top ten take 9.5% to 10%. The sequenced sample was peripheral blood. The receptors here all came from a human donor in a cohort sampled during active COVID-19. Both conserved end residues are part of each CDR3. A D gene is named only where the DNA matches it firmly. A clone size is listed for some rows: how often the clone was seen (once, few, many), or a class if it is expanded.

d_gene,abundance,j_gene,v_gene,CDR3nt,CDR3aa
TRBD1,NA,TRBJ1-4,TRBV27,TGTGCCAGCAGTGCCTCCGGGACAGGTGGAAAACTGTTTTTT,CASSASGTGGKLFF
TRBD1,NA,TRBJ2-7,TRBV11-3,TGTGCCAGCAGCCCCGGACAGGGTTGGACGCACGAGCAGTACTTC,CASSPGQGWTHEQYF
NA,NA,TRBJ1-2,TRBV6-2/TRBV6-3,TGTGCCAGCAGTTTGCGGACAGTCTATGGCTACACCTTC,CASSLRTVYGYTF
NA,NA,TRBJ1-2,TRBV3-1/TRBV3-2,TGTGCCAGTATCTGGAGGGGAAATGGCTACACCTTC,CASIWRGNGYTF
NA,NA,TRBJ1-2,TRBV4-2,TGTGCCAGCAGCCACTCTGGAGGGGACTCTCCAAGACAGAGGGGCTACACCTTC,CASSHSGGDSPRQRGYTF
NA,NA,TRBJ1-5,TRBV28,TGTGCCAGCAGCCTAACCCGACAGTTTTATAGCAATCAGCCCCAGCATTTT,CASSLTRQFYSNQPQHF
NA,NA,TRBJ1-2,TRBV18,TGTGCCAGCTCAGTCAGACGGGGGGATGGCTACACCTTC,CASSVRRGDGYTF
NA,NA,TRBJ1-1,TRBV4-1,TGCGCCAGCAGCCAAGATAAGGGAGTCACTGAAGCTTTCTTT,CASSQDKGVTEAFF
NA,NA,TRBJ1-1,TRBV19,TGTGCCAGTAGTACCCCAAGAGCCCCCAAGAACACTGAAGCTTTCTTT,CASSTPRAPKNTEAFF
TRBD1,NA,TRBJ1-4,TRBV18,TGTGCCAGCTCACCACCCGGACAGGGCGGTGAAAAACTGTTTTTT,CASSPPGQGGEKLFF
NA,NA,TRBJ2-1,TRBV12-5,TGTGCTAGTGGTGACCTAGAGCGGGTAACACTCTCCTACAATGAGCAGTTCTTC,CASGDLERVTLSYNEQFF
NA,NA,TRBJ2-5,TRBV7-2,TGTGCCAGCAGCTTAGCCGCAGACCAAGAGACCCAGTACTTC,CASSLAADQETQYF
TRBD1,NA,TRBJ1-2,TRBV19,TGTGCCAGTAGTCACCGGACAGGGGGCACGGGCTACACCTTC,CASSHRTGGTGYTF
NA,NA,TRBJ2-7,TRBV11-2,TGTGCCAGCACCGTGGACAGTAGCTCCTACGAGCAGTACTTC,CASTVDSSSYEQYF
NA,NA,TRBJ2-4,TRBV5-6,TGTGCCAGCAGCTTGCGGGGGGCTAAAAACATTCAGTACTTC,CASSLRGAKNIQYF
NA,NA,TRBJ2-7,TRBV28,TGTGCCAGCAGTCCCCTAAGACAGTCCTACGAGCAGTACTTC,CASSPLRQSYEQYF
NA,NA,TRBJ1-2,TRBV7-9,TGTGCCAGCAGCTTGCCAGAAAACTATGGCTACACCTTC,CASSLPENYGYTF
NA,NA,TRBJ2-7,TRBV13,TGTGCCAGCAGCTTACAGGGGATCGACGAGCAGTACTTC,CASSLQGIDEQYF
TRBD2,NA,TRBJ2-7,TRBV5-5,TGTGCCAGCAGCTTGGTCGGCGGCGGGGGGTTTTACGAGCAGTACTTC,CASSLVGGGGFYEQYF
TRBD2,NA,TRBJ2-1,TRBV6-6,TGTGCCAGCAGTTCACTAGCGGGGGGCTACAATGAGCAGTTCTTC,CASSSLAGGYNEQFF
NA,NA,TRBJ1-1,TRBV7-9,TGTGCCAGCAGCCGAATGGGAGGGGGGAACACTGAAGCTTTCTTT,CASSRMGGGNTEAFF
NA,NA,TRBJ1-1,TRBV7-8,TGTGCCAGCAGACGGACAGAGGGGACTGAAGCTTTCTTT,CASRRTEGTEAFF
NA,few,TRBJ2-1,TRBV12-5,TGTGCTAGTGGTTTGGTACACTCGAGCGGTGAGCAGTTCTTC,CASGLVHSSGEQFF
NA,NA,TRBJ1-5,TRBV12-3/TRBV12-4,TGTGCCAGCAGTTCCCGTTCGGGACAGCCCCAGCATTTT,CASSSRSGQPQHF
TRBD2,NA,TRBJ2-2,TRBV5-1,TGCGCCAGCAGGGAAGCGGGGTTATCCACCGGGGAGCTGTTTTTT,CASREAGLSTGELFF
NA,NA,TRBJ2-5,TRBV4-3,TGCGCCAGCAGCCAAGATAGAGAGCGGCAGATTCAAGAGACCCAGTACTTC,CASSQDRERQIQETQYF
NA,NA,TRBJ2-3,TRBV2,TGTGCCAGCAGTCGGGACAACTCAGATACGCAGTATTTT,CASSRDNSDTQYF
NA,NA,TRBJ1-3,TRBV28,TGTGCCAGCAGTTTAGCGGGGATGGGAGGAAACACCATATATTTT,CASSLAGMGGNTIYF
NA,NA,TRBJ1-6,TRBV6-6,TGTGCCAGCAGTCCTCGACAGACTTCCCTCCACTTT,CASSPRQTSLHF
NA,NA,TRBJ2-6,TRBV2,TGTGCCAGCACCCCAGGGCAGAGTGGTGGGGCCAACGTCCTGACTTTC,CASTPGQSGGANVLTF
TRBD1,few,TRBJ2-7,TRBV5-1,TGCGCCAGCAGCCCCCAGGGATTGAGGGGGCTAAAGGAGCAGTACTTC,CASSPQGLRGLKEQYF
TRBD1,NA,TRBJ1-2,TRBV9,TGTGCCAGCAGCGCCCCAGGGGGCTATGGCTACACCTTC,CASSAPGGYGYTF
NA,NA,TRBJ1-6,TRBV9,TGTGCCAGCAGCGTAGGAGGGCCAAATTCACCCCTCCACTTT,CASSVGGPNSPLHF
NA,NA,TRBJ1-1,TRBV7-2,TGTGCCAGCAGCTTAGGTATGGGGGCGCGCACTGAAGCTTTCTTT,CASSLGMGARTEAFF
NA,NA,TRBJ2-3,TRBV5-5,TGTGCCAGCAGCCCTGGGTGGGGGCCTGGCACAGATACGCAGTATTTT,CASSPGWGPGTDTQYF
NA,few,TRBJ2-7,TRBV6-5,TGTGCCAGCAGCTCCCAGTGGGCCGAGCAGTACTTC,CASSSQWAEQYF
TRBD1,few,TRBJ1-2,TRBV5-3,TGTGCCAGAAACTCCGATGCCGGGACAGACTATGGCTACACCTTC,CARNSDAGTDYGYTF
NA,NA,TRBJ1-1,TRBV6-6,TGTGCCAGCAGTTACTCGCTAGGGGTACCTGAAGCTTTCTTT,CASSYSLGVPEAFF
NA,NA,TRBJ1-2,TRBV28,TGTGCCAGCAGTTTAGCAGGGTCGGGGGACTACACCTTC,CASSLAGSGDYTF
TRBD2,NA,TRBJ2-1,TRBV9,TGTGCCAGCAGCGTAGGTCGCGGGGGGGAGAGCTCCTACAATGAGCAGTTCTTC,CASSVGRGGESSYNEQFF
TRBD1,NA,TRBJ2-7,TRBV6-6,TGTGCCAGCAGTTCTACGTTCTCGGGACAGACTGCGCAGTACTTC,CASSSTFSGQTAQYF
NA,NA,TRBJ2-7,TRBV5-6,TGTGCCAGCAGCTTGCGGTTCTACGAGCAGTACTTC,CASSLRFYEQYF
NA,once,TRBJ1-4,TRBV19,TGTGCCAGTAGTTCCCCCGCGGGGGCTGCAACTAATGAAAAACTGTTTTTT,CASSSPAGAATNEKLFF
TRBD2,NA,TRBJ2-7,TRBV18,TGTGCCAGCTCATCGACTAGCGTAACCTACGAGCAGTACTTC,CASSSTSVTYEQYF